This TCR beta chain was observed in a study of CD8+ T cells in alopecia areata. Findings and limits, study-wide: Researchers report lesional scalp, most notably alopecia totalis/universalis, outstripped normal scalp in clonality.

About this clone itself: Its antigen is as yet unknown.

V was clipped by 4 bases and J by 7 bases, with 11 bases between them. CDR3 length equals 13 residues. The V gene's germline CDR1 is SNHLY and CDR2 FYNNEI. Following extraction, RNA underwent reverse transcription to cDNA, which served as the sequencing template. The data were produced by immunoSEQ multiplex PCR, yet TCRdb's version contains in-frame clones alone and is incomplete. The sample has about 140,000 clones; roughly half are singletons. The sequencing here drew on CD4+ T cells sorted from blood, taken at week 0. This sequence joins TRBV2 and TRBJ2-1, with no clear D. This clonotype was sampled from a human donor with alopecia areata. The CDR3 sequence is CASSVAQLNEQFF. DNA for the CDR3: TGTGCCAGCAGTGTGGCACAATTGAATGAGCAGTTCTTC.